The T cell receptor (beta chain) under discussion was sequenced for a study of pediatric ulcerative colitis. Produced via immunoSEQ multiplex PCR; TCRdb's table is partial and in-frame only. The sample consists of around 61,000 clones, around 85% of them appearing once. Study-wide findings and caveats: Compared with controls, ulcerative colitis showed greater blood-rectum clone sharing.

The CDR3 is 11 amino acids. The germline V and J ends were trimmed by 10 bases and 2 bases, with 8 bases remaining between them. CDR1 is ENHRY, CDR2 SYGVKD, per germline. Remarks on this clone: Its target is unknown.

The chain joins TRBV10-3 to TRBJ2-5; D is uncertain. The sample consisted of blood. This TCR came from a boy between 10 and 17 years old with severe ulcerative colitis. Here the CDR3 reads CATSCQETQYF. CDR3 in DNA: TGTGCCACATCCTGTCAAGAGACCCAGTACTTC.